The present entry profiles one TCR beta chain with its context. What it binds is unknown. This sample is drawn from a study of cytomegalovirus exposure and HLA in healthy donors. Findings of the study overall: According to a later analysis, most TCR beta chains associated with CMV appeared HLA-restricted.

The PCR had 60 Vbeta and 13 Jbeta primers. Repertoires were generated with immunoSEQ multiplex PCR, while TCRdb's copy carries only in-frame clones and drops some. This table has around 150,000 clones, approximately 82% appearing once. Germline V gene lookup returns CDR1 MNHNS and CDR2 SASEGT. This CDR3 is built from 16 residues. The V end was cut by 4 bases, the J end by 7 bases, with 20 bases between. The source material was PBMCs. The receptor's source is a male donor in good health and CMV-seropositive. The chain links TRBV6-1 to TRBJ1-5, with D tentatively TRBD1 (5 bases). The CDR3 is CASSGPGLEVSQPQHF. The CDR3, as DNA: TGTGCCAGCAGTGGACCGGGACTAGAGGTCTCCCAGCCCCAGCATTTT.